These 27 T cell receptor beta chains originate from one sample sequenced in a study of technical replicates of blood from a handful of donors. Some clones are missing from TCRdb's copy, which holds only in-frame ones; the method was immunoSEQ multiplex PCR. The sample lists 65,000 to 85,000 clones; roughly 96% were seen once. What was sequenced was T cells isolated from PBMCs. The receptors here all came from a human donor in good health.

CDR3 sequence: CASSPQGQGRSGELFF. The CDR3 bases are TGTGCCAGCAGCCCCCAAGGACAGGGGAGGTCCGGGGAGCTGTTTTTT. The genes are TRBV6-6 and TRBJ2-2; the match to TRBD1 covers 9 bases. The length of the CDR3 is 16 residues. V gave up 6 bases and J gave up 6 bases; unmatched junction bases: 11. The germline V gene encodes CDR1 MNHNY and CDR2 SVGAGI (reference sequence).

The rearrangement links TRBV7-9 to TRBJ1-1, with D perhaps TRBD1 (6 bases). The CDR3 contains 15 residues. The germline V gene has CDR1 SEHNR and CDR2 FQNEAQ (reference sequence). The V and J ends lost 3 bases and 5 bases respectively, with 16 bases between them. For the CDR3, the DNA is TGTGCCAGCAGCTTCACGACAGGTGGGTGGACTGAAGCTTTCTTT. Translation: CASSFTTGGWTEAFF.

The rearrangement joins TRBV4-2 to TRBJ2-4; the D gene is possibly TRBD1 (6 bases). CDR1 LGHNA and CDR2 YNFKEQ come from the germline V gene. There are 14 residues in the CDR3. Trimming removed 6 bases from V and 8 bases from J, with 17 bases in between. This CDR3 is CASRKTTGWDIQYF. The CDR3 bases are TGTGCCAGCAGGAAGACGACAGGCTGGGACATTCAGTACTTC.

The rearrangement joins TRBV11-3 to TRBJ2-1; TRBD2 aligns across 14 bases. V shed 0 bases, J shed 15 bases, and the junction held 7 bases outside the gene matches. Per germline, CDR1 SGHNT and CDR2 YENEEA. There are 15 residues in the CDR3. CDR3 coding DNA: TGTGCCAGCAGCTTAGATAGTGGACTAGCGGGGGGCGGGTTCTTC. This codes for CASSLDSGLAGGGFF.

This clone was observed once. The chain is built from TRBV15 and TRBJ1-5; 7 positions match TRBD1. The trim removed 2 bases at V and 12 bases at J, leaving 10 bases unmatched. The CDR3 totals 14 residues. Per germline, CDR1 LNHNV and CDR2 YYDKDF (reference sequence). This chain's CDR3 is CATSRQTGASRQHF. For the CDR3, the DNA is TGTGCCACCAGCAGACAAACAGGGGCCTCCCGCCAGCATTTT. Looking up the rest from reference TRBV15 and TRBJ1-5 gives the full variable domain: DAMVIQNPRYQVTQFGKPVTLSCSQTLNHNVMYWYQQKSSQAPKLLFHYYDKDFNNEADTPDNFQSRRPNTSFCFLDIRSPGLGDTAMYLCATSRQTGASRQHFGDGTRLSIL.

The chain combines TRBV5-6 with TRBJ2-7, with TRBD1 identical over 7 bases. Trimming took 4 bases from V and 3 from J; bases not matched to a gene: 7. Germline CDR1 is SGHDT and CDR2 is YYEEEE. The CDR3 has 14 residues. This CDR3 is CASSQGTANYEQYF. Written as DNA, the CDR3 is TGTGCCAGCAGCCAGGGGACAGCGAACTACGAGCAGTACTTC.

The chain recombines TRBV6-1 with TRBJ2-7; TRBD1 matches at 9 bases. J was trimmed by 4 bases and V by 4 bases; bases with no gene match: 14. Germline loops: CDR1 MNHNS, CDR2 SASEGT. The CDR3 covers 17 residues. In nucleotides, the CDR3 is TGTGCCAGCAGTGGACCTCTCGGACAGGGGCCCTCGTACGAGCAGTACTTC. Translating it yields CASSGPLGQGPSYEQYF.

The gene calls are TRBV4-1 and TRBJ2-7; 13 nucleotides match TRBD2. Germline CDR1 MGHRA, CDR2 YSYEKL. The V and J ends lost 3 bases and 3 bases, in that order; junction bases with no gene match: 5. The CDR3 sequence is 16 residues long. The CDR3 sequence is CASSQVGLAGFYEQYF. In DNA, the CDR3 is TGCGCCAGCAGCCAGGTGGGACTAGCGGGATTCTACGAGCAGTACTTC.

The V gene is TRBV2, the J gene TRBJ2-7, with 9 bases matching TRBD1. Germline V gene sequence: CDR1 SNHLY, CDR2 FYNNEI. Germline trimming cut 8 bases from V and 5 bases from J; bases unmatched to any gene: 4. The CDR3 is made up of 12 amino acids. The CDR3 spells CASRDRDNEQYF. The DNA of the CDR3 is TGTGCCAGCCGGGACAGGGATAACGAGCAGTACTTC.

This chain connects TRBV6-5 to TRBJ1-2; TRBD1 aligns across 8 bases. This CDR3 region has 13 residues. Germline CDR1 is MNHEY and CDR2 is SVGAGI. The ends lost 4 bases at V and 6 bases at J; junction bases unmatched: 4. The CDR3 DNA follows: TGTGCCAGCAGTTCCCTGGACAGGGATGGCTACACCTTC. Translation gives CASSSLDRDGYTF.

This clone was seen just once. The CDR3 loop reads CASSSTSSAHYEQYF. The CDR3, as DNA: TGTGCCAGCAGTTCGACTAGCAGTGCACACTACGAGCAGTACTTC. The genes are TRBV13 and TRBJ2-7; 7 nucleotides align to TRBD2. Germline V gene data show CDR1 as PRHDT and CDR2 as FYEKMQ (reference sequence). This CDR3 comprises 15 residues. With 6 bases clipped from V and 3 bases from J, the junction kept 11 bases outside the gene matches.

CDR3 sequence (DNA): TGCGCCAGCAGCCGCCTAACTAGCGGGGAGCACTACGAGCAGTACTTC. This translates into CASSRLTSGEHYEQYF. The chain has TRBV4-1 and TRBJ2-7, with 10 bases aligning to TRBD2. V trimming: 4 bases; J trimming: 3 bases; junction bases outside the gene matches: 9. The germline gives CDR1 MGHRA, CDR2 YSYEKL. The CDR3 runs 16 residues.

The rearrangement joins TRBV11-2 to TRBJ2-7; 9 bases agree with TRBD2. The CDR3 consists of 14 residues. V lost 6 bases to trimming and J lost 1 base; unmatched junction nucleotides: 4. Looked up from germline, CDR1 is SGHAT and CDR2 is FQNNGV. The CDR3 nucleotides read TGTGCCAGCAGACCAGCGGGAGGATCCTACGAGCAGTACTTC. This translates into CASRPAGGSYEQYF.

This chain links TRBV7-8 with TRBJ2-3; D perhaps matches TRBD2 (6 bases). Trimming took off 3 bases at V and 6 bases at J, with 19 bases between the two ends. CDR1 is SGHVS and CDR2 is FQNEAQ in the germline V gene. The length of the CDR3 is 16 residues. The CDR3 coding sequence is TGTGCCAGCAGCTTTCTGGCACTAGCTAGCCACGATACGCAGTATTTT. Protein product: CASSFLALASHDTQYF. The whole variable domain, remainder taken from reference TRBV7-8 and TRBJ2-3, is GAGVSQSPRYKVAKRGQDVALRCDPISGHVSLFWYQQALGQGPEFLTYFQNEAQLDKSGLPSDRFFAERPEGSVSTLKIQRTQQEDSAVYLCASSFLALASHDTQYFGPGTRLTVL.

This chain connects TRBV6-5 to TRBJ2-1; 10 bases are a match to TRBD1. V shed 3 bases and J 7 bases; nucleotides not matched to a gene: 6. The CDR3 extends over 15 amino acids. Germline V CDR1 and CDR2: MNHEY, SVGAGI. CDR3 sequence: CASSYSGQGKNEQFF. The CDR3 DNA is TGTGCCAGCAGTTATTCGGGACAGGGGAAGAATGAGCAGTTCTTC.

The chain uses TRBV19 and TRBJ1-2, with 8 bases identical to TRBD1. Trimming cost V 7 bases and J 5 bases; bases outside gene matches: 9. The CDR3 runs 14 residues. Germline CDR1 is LNHDA and CDR2 is SQIVND (reference sequence). CDR3 DNA: TGTGCCAGTACCCCCACCCAGGGGGCGTATGGCTACACCTTC. It codes for CASTPTQGAYGYTF.

V usage is TRBV6-6 and J usage is TRBJ2-7, with 8 bases fitting TRBD2. Germline-derived CDR1 and CDR2 are MNHNY and SVGAGI (reference sequence). J lost 0 bases, V lost 7 bases, and 11 bases had no gene match. The CDR3 runs 16 residues. In DNA form, the CDR3 reads TGTGCCAGCACCAAGGGTCAGAGCGGGAGCTCCTACGAGCAGTACTTC. Amino acid sequence: CASTKGQSGSSYEQYF.

This chain links TRBV5-1 with TRBJ2-1; TRBD2 aligns across 7 bases. The germline V gene encodes CDR1 SGHRS and CDR2 YFSETQ. CDR3 length equals 15 residues. V was pared by 4 bases and J by 3 bases, with 7 bases of the junction left unmatched. Written as DNA, the CDR3 is TGCGCCAGCAGCCAATCAGCGGGATACTACAATGAGCAGTTCTTC. Amino acids: CASSQSAGYYNEQFF.

The chain links TRBV28 to TRBJ2-7; D may be TRBD1 (5 bases). This CDR3 comprises 15 residues. CDR1 and CDR2 from the germline V gene are MDHEN and SYDVKM. Trimming left V 4 bases short and J 2 bases short, with 15 bases between. DNA for the CDR3: TGTGCCAGCAGTTCGGTAGGGGTTCGCCCCTACGAGCAGTACTTC. Translated, it gives CASSSVGVRPYEQYF.

As DNA, the CDR3 is TGTGCCAGCAGCCATGATACTAGGACAGGGTACACCCAGTACTTC. Translation: CASSHDTRTGYTQYF. The rearrangement joins TRBV9 to TRBJ2-5; 8 bases fit TRBD1. V lost 4 bases to trimming and J lost 8 bases; unmatched junction nucleotides: 13. Germline CDR1 reads SGDLS; CDR2 reads YYNGEE. This CDR3 comprises 15 residues. The entire variable domain, with the rest obtained from reference TRBV9 and TRBJ2-5, is as follows: DSGVTQTPKHLITATGQRVTLRCSPRSGDLSVYWYQQSLDQGLQFLIQYYNGEERAKGNILERFSAQQFPDLHSELNLSSLELGDSALYFCASSHDTRTGYTQYFGPGTRLLVL.

The chain carries TRBV11-2 and TRBJ2-7; no reliable D call. The CDR3 spans 13 residues. Trimming stripped 6 bases from V and 4 bases from J, with 13 bases between. Germline V gene lookup returns CDR1 SGHAT and CDR2 FQNNGV. CDR3 protein: CASSFGFGYEQYF. In nucleotides, the CDR3 is TGTGCCAGCAGTTTTGGATTCGGGTACGAGCAGTACTTC.

The chain employs TRBV9 and TRBJ2-2; TRBD2 matches at 10 bases. The germline V gene has CDR1 SGDLS and CDR2 YYNGEE. This CDR3 comprises 15 residues. The V segment lost 5 bases and the J segment 1 base; nucleotides outside the gene matches: 2. The CDR3 coding sequence is TGTGCCAGCAGTAGCGGGGGGTTGAACACCGGGGAGCTGTTTTTT. It is translated as CASSSGGLNTGELFF.

This chain connects TRBV2 to TRBJ1-4; tentative D call: TRBD1 (6 bases). The CDR3 loop spans 17 amino acids. Germline lookup yields CDR1 SNHLY and CDR2 FYNNEI. The ends were cut back, 7 bases at V and 0 bases at J, with 18 bases in the middle. The CDR3 sequence is CASNWEGGAATNEKLFF. CDR3 DNA: TGTGCCAGCAATTGGGAGGGGGGTGCTGCAACTAATGAAAAACTGTTTTTT.

This chain's CDR3 is CASSFAGQGVEQYF. For the CDR3, the DNA is TGTGCCAGCAGCTTCGCGGGACAGGGGGTCGAGCAGTACTTC. The chain is built from TRBV7-9 and TRBJ2-7; 11 bases match TRBD1. This CDR3 has 14 residues. J lost 6 bases, V lost 3 bases, and 4 bases had no gene match. Germline V lookup: CDR1 SEHNR, CDR2 FQNEAQ (reference sequence).

The gene calls are TRBV7-8 and TRBJ2-7, with 8 bases lining up with TRBD1. V trimming: 5 bases; J trimming: 0 bases; junction bases outside the gene matches: 9. The CDR3 has 16 amino acids. Germline V gene sequence: CDR1 SGHVS, CDR2 FQNEAQ. The CDR3, as DNA: TGTGCCAGCAGCGGTTACAGGGGGATGAGCTCCTACGAGCAGTACTTC. Its translation is CASSGYRGMSSYEQYF.

This chain links TRBV10-2 with TRBJ2-3; D is possibly TRBD2 (6 bases). Germline CDR1 is WSHSY and CDR2 is SAAADI. CDR3 length: 14 amino acids. Trimming stripped 3 bases from V and 5 bases from J, with 12 bases between. The CDR3: CASSDPGAQDTQYF. The CDR3 nucleotides read TGCGCCAGCAGTGATCCGGGAGCCCAAGATACGCAGTATTTT.

This clone showed up just once. This sequence joins TRBV4-1 and TRBJ2-2, with D unclear. V was pared by 0 bases and J by 2 bases, with 19 bases between. CDR3 length: 19 residues. Germline CDR1 and CDR2: MGHRA and YSYEKL. CDR3 region: CASSQDGHQRWVNTGELFF. CDR3 sequence (DNA): TGCGCCAGCAGCCAAGATGGCCACCAGCGTTGGGTCAACACCGGGGAGCTGTTTTTT.